These 30 T cell receptor beta chains originate from one sample sequenced in a study of blood T cell repertoires in COVID-19. Profiled with immunoSEQ multiplex PCR; TCRdb holds only in-frame clones, not every one. The repertoire has about 380,000 clones, about 88% of them found once; the top ten carry more than 1%. The sample taken for sequencing was PBMCs or T cells enriched from blood (not recorded which). The receptors originated from a woman in her late teens or twenties who had recovered from COVID-19.

This chain uses TRBV5-1 with TRBJ1-1; 7 nucleotides align to TRBD1. Germline V gene data show CDR1 as SGHRS and CDR2 as YFSETQ. Trimming removed 2 bases from V and 2 bases from J; junction bases left unmatched: 12. The CDR3 spans 17 residues. The CDR3 spells CASSLSPTGEVNTEAFF. The CDR3, as DNA: TGCGCCAGCAGCTTATCCCCCACAGGGGAGGTAAACACTGAAGCTTTCTTT.

The chain has TRBV6-5 and TRBJ2-5; weak D call: TRBD1 (5 bases). The germline V gene has CDR1 MNHEY and CDR2 SVGAGI. V was clipped by 5 bases and J by 1 base, with 14 bases between them. CDR3 length equals 15 residues. The CDR3 DNA reads as TGTGCCAGCAGTCTTCAGGGAAGGGCCCAAGAGACCCAGTACTTC. Protein: CASSLQGRAQETQYF.

V and J are TRBV2 and TRBJ1-5; no clear D gene. Germline V lookup: CDR1 SNHLY, CDR2 FYNNEI. V shed 7 bases and J shed 0 bases, with 7 bases lying between them. The CDR3 covers 13 residues. CDR3 sequence reads: CASTPYSNQPQHF. The CDR3 nucleotides are TGTGCCAGCACCCCCTATAGCAATCAGCCCCAGCATTTT. Based on the CDR3 plus reference TRBV2 and TRBJ1-5, the full variable domain is EPEVTQTPSHQVTQMGQEVILRCVPISNHLYFYWYRQILGQKVEFLVSFYNNEISEKSEIFDDQFSVERPDGSNFTLKIRSTKLEDSAMYFCASTPYSNQPQHFGDGTRLSIL.

This clone was recorded only once. The chain combines TRBV13 with TRBJ1-2, with a tentative D call TRBD1 (5 bases). The CDR3 extends over 13 amino acids. Trimming removed 0 bases from V and 8 bases from J, with 10 bases in between. From germline, CDR1 is PRHDT and CDR2 FYEKMQ (reference sequence). CDR3 coding DNA: TGTGCCAGCAGCTTAGGTCAGGGTGGAGGCTACACCTTC. This sequence encodes CASSLGQGGGYTF.

The chain is built from TRBV10-3 and TRBJ1-1; D ambiguous. CDR3 size: 14 residues. Germline V gives CDR1 ENHRY, CDR2 SYGVKD. Trimming pared 0 bases from V and 4 bases from J, leaving 9 bases between. CDR3 in DNA: TGTGCCATCAGTGAGTCCCCCGCGGGCACTGAAGCTTTCTTT. This gives the protein CAISESPAGTEAFF.

The gene calls are TRBV3-1 (or the pseudogene TRBV3-2) and TRBJ1-1; D unresolved. V lost 0 bases to trimming and J lost 0 bases, with 8 bases between them. This CDR3 region has 15 residues. Germline V gene sequence: CDR1 LGHDT, CDR2 YNNKEL (reference sequence). CDR3 residues: CASSQDASMNTEAFF. In DNA, the CDR3 is TGTGCCAGCAGCCAAGACGCGAGCATGAACACTGAAGCTTTCTTT.

In this sample, this clone turned up a few times. The sample holds other DNA sequences that translate to the same CDR3. The chain uses TRBV7-9 and TRBJ1-1; a possible D gene is TRBD1 (5 bases). CDR1 SEHNR and CDR2 FQNEAQ come from the germline V gene (reference sequence). V lost 6 bases, J lost 4 bases, and 12 bases lay in between. The CDR3 covers 13 residues. The CDR3: CASSPPGGTEAFF. CDR3 DNA sequence: TGTGCCAGCAGTCCTCCGGGGGGCACTGAAGCTTTCTTT.

The CDR3 region is CASSPSGPNTEAFF. The DNA for the CDR3 is TGTGCCAGCAGCCCTAGCGGCCCGAACACTGAAGCTTTCTTT. The chain joins TRBV11-2 to TRBJ1-1; no clear D gene. The CDR3 covers 14 residues. Germline CDR1 reads SGHAT; CDR2 reads FQNNGV. Trimming cost V 5 bases and J 1 base, with 11 bases left between them. Full variable domain (remainder filled in from reference TRBV11-2 and TRBJ1-1): EAGVAQSPRYKIIEKRQSVAFWCNPISGHATLYWYQQILGQGPKLLIQFQNNGVVDDSQLPKDRFSAERLKGVDSTLKIQPAKLEDSAVYLCASSPSGPNTEAFFGQGTRLTVV.

This chain uses TRBV19 with TRBJ1-5; TRBD1 is a possible D gene (5 bases). V was shortened by 6 bases and J by 7 bases, with 19 bases between the two germline ends. This CDR3 contains 15 residues. Germline CDR1 and CDR2: LNHDA and SQIVND (reference sequence). For the CDR3, the DNA is TGTGCCAGTAGCCTAAACGGGTGGGGCCCACAGCCCCAGCATTTT. Residues: CASSLNGWGPQPQHF.

The gene calls are TRBV30 and TRBJ2-7, with 8 bases lining up with TRBD1. The CDR3 covers 13 residues. V was clipped by 4 bases and J by 0 bases; unmatched bases: 2. Germline lookup yields CDR1 GTSNPN and CDR2 SVGIG (reference sequence). The chain's CDR3 is CAWTQGDSYEQYF. The DNA for the CDR3 is TGTGCCTGGACACAGGGGGACTCCTACGAGCAGTACTTC.

The rearrangement links TRBV4-1 to TRBJ1-2; tentatively, D is TRBD1 (6 bases). Germline CDR1 and CDR2: MGHRA and YSYEKL. CDR3 size: 14 residues. Trimming took 6 bases from V and 4 from J, leaving 15 bases between them. The CDR3 is CASRGAGRIYGYTF. CDR3 sequence (DNA): TGCGCCAGCAGGGGGGCCGGTCGGATCTATGGCTACACCTTC.

The CDR3 region is CASTGFTEAFF. The CDR3 nucleotides read TGTGCCAGCACCGGTTTCACTGAAGCTTTCTTT. The chain joins TRBV27 to TRBJ1-1; D not certain. Per the germline V gene, CDR1 is MNHEY and CDR2 is SMNVEV (reference sequence). The CDR3 loop spans 11 amino acids. V lost 7 bases to trimming and J lost 4 bases, with 7 bases between them.

The rearrangement links TRBV19 to TRBJ2-5; 8 bases fit TRBD1. CDR1 is LNHDA, CDR2 SQIVND, per germline (reference sequence). This CDR3 contains 15 residues. Trimming took 4 bases from V and 4 from J; bases not matched to a gene: 8. CDR3 sequence: CASSRGTGFRETQYF. The DNA for the CDR3 is TGTGCCAGTAGTAGAGGGACAGGATTTAGAGAGACCCAGTACTTC.

The chain has TRBV19 and TRBJ2-3; no clear D. The CDR3 runs 13 residues. Germline assignment: CDR1 LNHDA and CDR2 SQIVND (reference sequence). Trimming took 8 bases from V and 4 from J, leaving 13 bases between them. The DNA for the CDR3 is TGTGCCAGTTCTAGTGTAGCTGCAGATACGCAGTATTTT. The encoded protein is CASSSVAADTQYF. Full variable domain (outside the CDR3, taken from reference TRBV19 and TRBJ2-3): DGGITQSPKYLFRKEGQNVTLSCEQNLNHDAMYWYRQDPGQGLRLIYYSQIVNDFQKGDIAEGYSVSREKKESFPLTVTSAQKNPTAFYLCASSSVAADTQYFGPGTRLTVL.

V and J are TRBV7-9 and TRBJ1-5; D might be TRBD1 (6 bases). Germline V gene sequence: CDR1 SEHNR, CDR2 FQNEAQ (reference sequence). This CDR3 has 15 residues. V gave up 1 base and J gave up 7 bases, with 14 bases separating them. The CDR3: CASSLGTAVRQPQHF. DNA for the CDR3: TGTGCCAGCAGCTTAGGGACAGCCGTACGACAGCCCCAGCATTTT.

This sequence joins TRBV6-5 and TRBJ2-3; D possibly corresponds to TRBD1 (5 bases). Trimming pared 3 bases from V and 5 bases from J, leaving 9 bases between. Per the germline V gene, CDR1 is MNHEY and CDR2 is SVGAGI. This CDR3 is 13 amino acids long. CDR3 residues: CASSYLQGDTQYF. CDR3 nucleotides: TGTGCCAGCAGTTATCTGCAGGGAGATACGCAGTATTTT.

This chain uses TRBV24-1 with TRBJ1-1, with a tentative D call TRBD1 (6 bases). This CDR3 region has 14 residues. With 4 bases removed from V and 7 bases from J, the gap between germline ends came to 15 bases. Germline-derived CDR1 and CDR2 are KGHDR and SFDVKD. This chain's CDR3 is CATSDPGQKVEAFF. The CDR3 DNA sequence: TGTGCCACCAGTGACCCAGGACAGAAGGTTGAAGCTTTCTTT.

This chain joins TRBV28 and TRBJ2-3, with 9 bases lining up with TRBD1. The CDR3 totals 16 residues. Germline loops: CDR1 MDHEN, CDR2 SYDVKM. Unmatched junction bases numbered 8, after V lost 5 bases and J lost 2 bases. The CDR3 loop reads CASSPFGTGLTDTQYF. The CDR3 nucleotides are TGTGCCAGCAGTCCTTTCGGGACAGGGCTCACAGATACGCAGTATTTT.

This chain uses TRBV28 with TRBJ2-5, with D uncertain. CDR3 length equals 13 residues. Germline CDR1 MDHEN, CDR2 SYDVKM. V was shortened by 6 bases and J by 0 bases, with 8 bases between the two germline ends. In nucleotides, the CDR3 is TGTGCCAGCAGCCCCCAGTACCAAGAGACCCAGTACTTC. It is translated as CASSPQYQETQYF.

This clone was counted once. V gene TRBV5-4 combines with J gene TRBJ2-7, with a tentative D call TRBD2 (6 bases). The germline V and J ends were trimmed by 6 bases and 6 bases, with 16 bases remaining between them. This CDR3 is 13 amino acids long. Looked up from germline, CDR1 is SGHNT and CDR2 is YYREEE (reference sequence). DNA for the CDR3: TGTGCCAGCACCCTGGAGGGATGGACCGAGCAGTACTTC. This sequence encodes CASTLEGWTEQYF.

This clone was detected once. The chain combines TRBV29-1 with TRBJ1-2; 7 bases are shared with TRBD1. Germline V gene sequence: CDR1 SQVTM, CDR2 ANQGSEA. Losses at the gene ends were 3 bases for V and 4 bases for J; bases not matched to a gene: 5. This CDR3 comprises 13 residues. Written as DNA, the CDR3 is TGCAGCGTTGAGGACAGGTCCGGCTATGGCTACACCTTC. Translating gives CSVEDRSGYGYTF.

With regard to this clone: The same CDR3 is also encoded by other DNA sequences in this sample. The rearrangement uses TRBV9 and TRBJ1-1, with unresolved D. Germline-derived CDR1 and CDR2 are SGDLS and YYNGEE. This CDR3 contains 13 residues. The V end lost 0 bases, the J end lost 2 bases, and 5 bases lay between the germline ends. The CDR3 coding sequence is TGTGCCAGCAGCGTAGCTGGCAACACTGAAGCTTTCTTT. Residues: CASSVAGNTEAFF. Using reference TRBV9 and TRBJ1-1 for the parts outside the CDR3, the full variable domain is DSGVTQTPKHLITATGQRVTLRCSPRSGDLSVYWYQQSLDQGLQFLIQYYNGEERAKGNILERFSAQQFPDLHSELNLSSLELGDSALYFCASSVAGNTEAFFGQGTRLTVV.

The V gene is TRBV5-1, the J gene TRBJ1-1; unclear D gene. Germline V lookup: CDR1 SGHRS, CDR2 YFSETQ. CDR3 length: 14 residues. V shed 4 bases and J shed 5 bases, with 15 bases lying between them. CDR3 sequence (DNA): TGCGCCAGCAGCCCCCGCACGGCGGCGACTGAAGCTTTCTTT. Encoded protein: CASSPRTAATEAFF.

The chain joins TRBV3-1 (or the pseudogene TRBV3-2) to TRBJ1-2, with unresolved D. The CDR3 runs to 14 residues. Germline CDR1 and CDR2: LGHDT and YNNKEL (reference sequence). The V and J ends lost 3 bases and 3 bases respectively, with 11 bases between them. CDR3 DNA sequence: TGTGCCAGCAGCCAGTCGGGGATAGACTATGGCTACACCTTC. This translates into CASSQSGIDYGYTF.

The rearrangement uses TRBV15 and TRBJ2-1; unclear D gene. Germline V gene data show CDR1 as LNHNV and CDR2 as YYDKDF (reference sequence). The CDR3 is 11 residues long. V lost 10 bases and J 4 bases, leaving 8 bases between the germline ends. As DNA, the CDR3 is TGTGCCATCGACGGGTACAATGAGCAGTTCTTC. Residues: CAIDGYNEQFF.

This clone was counted a single time. The chain has TRBV5-3 and TRBJ1-3, with a possible D match to TRBD1 (6 bases). TRBV5-3 qualifies as an ORF whose function is uncertain. V lost 0 bases to trimming and J lost 1 base, with 17 bases between them. CDR3 length: 18 residues. The CDR3 region has the DNA TGTGCCAGAAGCTTGGATGGGGCGGGCCAGGGGTCTGGAAACACCATATATTTT. As protein: CARSLDGAGQGSGNTIYF.

The chain recombines TRBV5-8 with TRBJ2-5; the match to TRBD1 covers 9 bases. The CDR3 extends over 16 amino acids. V was pared by 0 bases and J by 5 bases, with 8 bases of the junction left unmatched. CDR1 is SGHTS, CDR2 YDEGEE, per germline. CDR3 amino acids: CASSLAGTGTGETQYF. In DNA, the CDR3 is TGTGCCAGCAGCTTGGCCGGGACAGGGACTGGGGAGACCCAGTACTTC.

The chain has TRBV12-5 and TRBJ2-1; 11 bases agree with TRBD2. The CDR3 loop spans 17 amino acids. Germline-derived CDR1 and CDR2 are LGHNT and FRNRAP. V lost 5 bases to trimming and J lost 4 bases; unmatched junction nucleotides: 10. This chain's CDR3 is CASGATYGTSGYNEQFF. CDR3 DNA: TGTGCTAGTGGTGCAACCTACGGGACTAGCGGTTACAATGAGCAGTTCTTC.

The chain employs TRBV5-4 and TRBJ2-5; 8 bases are shared with TRBD2. Germline CDR1 is SGHNT and CDR2 is YYREEE (reference sequence). The V segment lost 0 bases and the J segment 5 bases; nucleotides outside the gene matches: 9. The CDR3 runs to 16 residues. DNA for the CDR3: TGTGCCAGCAGCTTGGGCCGGGTAGCGGGGCGGGAGACCCAGTACTTC. Residues: CASSLGRVAGRETQYF.

The rearrangement uses TRBV19 and TRBJ1-5, with D possibly matching TRBD1 (6 bases). Trimming took off 3 bases at V and 2 bases at J, with 20 bases between the two ends. The CDR3 loop spans 18 amino acids. Per germline, CDR1 LNHDA and CDR2 SQIVND (reference sequence). CDR3 amino acids: CASSMGAYTFGGNQPQHF. CDR3 sequence (DNA): TGTGCCAGTAGTATGGGGGCTTACACGTTCGGCGGCAATCAGCCCCAGCATTTT.